What follows describes a single TCR beta chain. V shed 2 bases, J shed 6 bases, and the junction held 5 bases outside the gene matches. The CDR3 totals 14 residues. The germline CDR1 and CDR2 sequences are SGHVS and FQNEAQ. This entry belongs to a study of blood T cell repertoires in COVID-19. TCRdb's copy holds only in-frame clones and misses some; the assay was immunoSEQ multiplex PCR. The sample yields hundreds of thousands of clones, approximately 88% seen once. This TCR was recovered from a man between 60 and 75 years old who had recovered from COVID-19. The sequenced material came from PBMCs or T cells enriched from blood (not recorded which). J is TRBJ1-2 and V is TRBV7-8, with TRBD1 identical over 8 bases. CDR3 in DNA: TGTGCCAGCAGCTTAACCCGACAGGGGAATGGCTACACCTTC. Residues: CASSLTRQGNGYTF.